This TCR beta chain was observed in a study of blood T cell repertoires in COVID-19. Study at large: Nucleic acid was either cDNA or gDNA, and it came from T cells, B-cell-depleted T cells, or PBMCs.

Participant age was about 18 to 95 years, and participants resided in roughly 25 US areas. Participants' reported clinical history set cohort assignment. Exposed study participants had met a COVID-19 case within 2 weeks before entry. The assay was immunoSEQ multiplex PCR, and TCRdb's table has in-frame clones only and misses some. The sample contains fewer than 400,000 clones, roughly 85% of which appear only once. This CDR3 has 13 residues. Trimming cost V 5 bases and J 2 bases, with 10 bases left between them. The material sequenced was PBMCs or T cells enriched from blood (not recorded which). This receptor was taken from a woman in her twenties or thirties who had been exposed to COVID-19. The J gene is TRBJ2-7, the V gene TRBV12-3 or TRBV12-4; D is perhaps TRBD1 (6 bases). CDR3 DNA sequence: TGTGCCAGCAGTGACGGACAGCCCTACGAGCAGTACTTC. It yields the protein CASSDGQPYEQYF.